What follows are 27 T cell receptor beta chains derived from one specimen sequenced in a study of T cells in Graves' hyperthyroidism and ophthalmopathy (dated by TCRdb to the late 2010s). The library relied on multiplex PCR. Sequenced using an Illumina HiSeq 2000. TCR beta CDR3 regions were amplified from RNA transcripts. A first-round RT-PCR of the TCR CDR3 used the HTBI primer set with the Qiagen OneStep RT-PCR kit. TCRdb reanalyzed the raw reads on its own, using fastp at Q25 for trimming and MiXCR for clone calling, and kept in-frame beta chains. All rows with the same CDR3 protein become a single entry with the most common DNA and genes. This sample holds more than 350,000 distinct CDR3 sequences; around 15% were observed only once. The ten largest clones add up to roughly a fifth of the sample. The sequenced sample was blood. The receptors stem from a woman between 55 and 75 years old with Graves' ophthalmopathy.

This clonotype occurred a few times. The CDR3 sequence is CASTAREDYGYTF. The CDR3 coding sequence is TGTGCCAGCACAGCCCGGGAAGACTATGGCTACACCTTC. The rearrangement joins TRBV2 to TRBJ1-2; no reliable D call. There are 13 residues in the CDR3. The germline V gene encodes CDR1 SNHLY and CDR2 FYNNEI. V was trimmed by 7 bases and J by 3 bases, leaving 12 bases between them.

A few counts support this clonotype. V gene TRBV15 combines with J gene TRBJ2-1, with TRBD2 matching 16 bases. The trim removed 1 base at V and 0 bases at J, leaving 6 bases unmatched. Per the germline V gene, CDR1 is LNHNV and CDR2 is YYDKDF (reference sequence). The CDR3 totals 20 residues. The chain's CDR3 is CATSRVPGLAGGSSYNEQFF. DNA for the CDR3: TGTGCCACCAGCAGAGTACCGGGACTAGCGGGAGGGAGCTCCTACAATGAGCAGTTCTTC.

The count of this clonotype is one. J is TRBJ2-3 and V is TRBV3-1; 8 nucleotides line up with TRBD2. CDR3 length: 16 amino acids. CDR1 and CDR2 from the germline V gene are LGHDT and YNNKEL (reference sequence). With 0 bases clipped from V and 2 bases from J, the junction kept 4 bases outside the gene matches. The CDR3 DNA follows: TGTGCCAGCAGCCAAGATAGCGGGACCGTCACAGATACGCAGTATTTT. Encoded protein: CASSQDSGTVTDTQYF.

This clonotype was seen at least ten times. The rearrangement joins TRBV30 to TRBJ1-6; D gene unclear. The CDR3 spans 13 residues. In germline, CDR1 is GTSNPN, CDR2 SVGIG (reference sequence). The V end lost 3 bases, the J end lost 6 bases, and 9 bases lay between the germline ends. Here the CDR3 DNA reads TGTGCCTGGAGCGGGTTCGTTAATTCACCCCTCCACTTT. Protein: CAWSGFVNSPLHF.

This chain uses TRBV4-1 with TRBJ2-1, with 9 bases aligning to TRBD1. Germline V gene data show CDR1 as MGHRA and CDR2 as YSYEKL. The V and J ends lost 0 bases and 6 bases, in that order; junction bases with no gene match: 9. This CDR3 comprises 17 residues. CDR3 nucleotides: TGCGCCAGCAGCCAAGACCTCCCTTCGACAGGGGGCAATGAGCAGTTCTTC. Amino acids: CASSQDLPSTGGNEQFF.

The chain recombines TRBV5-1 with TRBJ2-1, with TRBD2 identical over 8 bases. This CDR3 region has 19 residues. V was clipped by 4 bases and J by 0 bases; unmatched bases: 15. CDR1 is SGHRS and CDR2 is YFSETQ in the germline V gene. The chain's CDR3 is CASSPRTLAGTGSYNEQFF. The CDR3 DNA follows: TGCGCCAGCAGCCCACGAACTTTAGCGGGAACGGGCTCCTACAATGAGCAGTTCTTC. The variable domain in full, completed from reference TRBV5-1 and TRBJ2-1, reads KAGVTQTPRYLIKTRGQQVTLSCSPISGHRSVSWYQQTPGQGLQFLFEYFSETQRNKGNFPGRFSGRQFSNSRSEMNVSTLELGDSALYLCASSPRTLAGTGSYNEQFFGPGTRLTVL.

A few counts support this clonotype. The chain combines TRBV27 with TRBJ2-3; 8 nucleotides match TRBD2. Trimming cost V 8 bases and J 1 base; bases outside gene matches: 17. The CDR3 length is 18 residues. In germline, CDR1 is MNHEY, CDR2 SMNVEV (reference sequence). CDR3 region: CASLQGIAGCICTDTQYF. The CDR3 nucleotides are TGTGCCAGCCTTCAGGGGATAGCGGGATGTATTTGCACAGATACGCAGTATTTT.

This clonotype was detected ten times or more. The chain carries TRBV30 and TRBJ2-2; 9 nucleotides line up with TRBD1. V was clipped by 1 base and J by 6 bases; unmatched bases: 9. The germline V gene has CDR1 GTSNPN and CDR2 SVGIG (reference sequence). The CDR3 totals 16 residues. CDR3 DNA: TGTGCCTGGAGTGCCCACCGGACAGGGGATTCCGGGGAGCTGTTTTTT. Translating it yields CAWSAHRTGDSGELFF.

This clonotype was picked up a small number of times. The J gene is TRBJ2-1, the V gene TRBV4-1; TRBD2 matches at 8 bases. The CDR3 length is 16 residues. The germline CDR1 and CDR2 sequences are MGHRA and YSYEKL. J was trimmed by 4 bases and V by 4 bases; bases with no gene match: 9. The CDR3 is CASSLAPSGRYNEQFF. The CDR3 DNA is TGCGCCAGCAGCCTCGCCCCTAGCGGGCGTTACAATGAGCAGTTCTTC.

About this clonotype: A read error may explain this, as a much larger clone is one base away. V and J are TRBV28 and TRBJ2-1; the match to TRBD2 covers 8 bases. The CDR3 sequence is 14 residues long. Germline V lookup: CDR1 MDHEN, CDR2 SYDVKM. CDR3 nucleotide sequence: TGTACCAGCGGGGGCAGGCCTTCGAGGAATGAGCAGTTCTTC. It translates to CTSGGRPSRNEQFF. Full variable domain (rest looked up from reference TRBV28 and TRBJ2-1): DVKVTQSSRYLVKRTGEKVFLECVQDMDHENMFWYRQDPGLGLRLIYFSYDVKMKEKGDIPEGYSVSREKKERFSLILESASTNQTSMYLCTSGGRPSRNEQFFGPGTRLTVL.

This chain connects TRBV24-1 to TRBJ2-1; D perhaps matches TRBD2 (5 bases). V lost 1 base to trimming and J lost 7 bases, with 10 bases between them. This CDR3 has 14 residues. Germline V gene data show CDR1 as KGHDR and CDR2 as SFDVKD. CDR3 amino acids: CATSDLEGGNEQFF. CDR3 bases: TGTGCCACCAGTGATTTAGAGGGTGGGAATGAGCAGTTCTTC.

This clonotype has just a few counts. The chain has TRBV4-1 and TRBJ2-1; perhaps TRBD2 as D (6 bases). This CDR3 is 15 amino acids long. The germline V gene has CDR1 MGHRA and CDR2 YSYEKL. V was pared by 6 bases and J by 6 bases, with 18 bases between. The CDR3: CASSRRALVPNEQFF. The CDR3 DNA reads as TGCGCCAGCAGTAGGAGGGCCCTCGTCCCCAATGAGCAGTTCTTC.

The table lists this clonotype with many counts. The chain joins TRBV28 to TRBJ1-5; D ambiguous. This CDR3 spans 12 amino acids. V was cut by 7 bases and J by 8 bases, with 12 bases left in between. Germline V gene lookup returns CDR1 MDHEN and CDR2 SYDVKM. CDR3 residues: CASKRGPKPQHF. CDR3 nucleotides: TGTGCCAGCAAGAGAGGTCCGAAGCCCCAGCATTTT.

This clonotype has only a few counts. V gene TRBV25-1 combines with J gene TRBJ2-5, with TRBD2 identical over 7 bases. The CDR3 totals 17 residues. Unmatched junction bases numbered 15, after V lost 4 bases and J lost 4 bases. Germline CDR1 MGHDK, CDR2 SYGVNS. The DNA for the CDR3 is TGTGCCAGCAGTGCAGGGTGGGGTCGCGGGAGAAGAGAGACCCAGTACTTC. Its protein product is CASSAGWGRGRRETQYF.

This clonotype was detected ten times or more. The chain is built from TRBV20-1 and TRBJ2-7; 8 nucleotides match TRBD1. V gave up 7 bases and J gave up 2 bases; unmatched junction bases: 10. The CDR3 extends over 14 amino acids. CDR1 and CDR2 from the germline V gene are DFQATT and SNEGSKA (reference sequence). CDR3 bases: TGCAGTGGGAAAATGGGGACAGGAACCTACGAGCAGTACTTC. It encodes CSGKMGTGTYEQYF.

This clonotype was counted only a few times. CDR3 DNA: TGTGCCAGCGGCTACGGAGGGAACACAGATACGCAGTATTTT. This encodes CASGYGGNTDTQYF. This rearrangement joins TRBV27 to TRBJ2-3; D might be TRBD2 (6 bases). Trimming left V 8 bases short and J 2 bases short, with 14 bases between. Germline V gives CDR1 MNHEY, CDR2 SMNVEV (reference sequence). The CDR3 loop spans 14 amino acids.

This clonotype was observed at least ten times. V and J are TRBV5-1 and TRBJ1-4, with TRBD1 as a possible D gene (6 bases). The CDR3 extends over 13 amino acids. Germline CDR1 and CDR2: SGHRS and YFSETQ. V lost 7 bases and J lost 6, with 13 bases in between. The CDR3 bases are TGCGCCAGCGGGGGGGCGCCGCATGAAAAACTGTTTTTT. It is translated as CASGGAPHEKLFF. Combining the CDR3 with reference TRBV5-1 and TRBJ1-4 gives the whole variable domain KAGVTQTPRYLIKTRGQQVTLSCSPISGHRSVSWYQQTPGQGLQFLFEYFSETQRNKGNFPGRFSGRQFSNSRSEMNVSTLELGDSALYLCASGGAPHEKLFFGSGTQLSVL.

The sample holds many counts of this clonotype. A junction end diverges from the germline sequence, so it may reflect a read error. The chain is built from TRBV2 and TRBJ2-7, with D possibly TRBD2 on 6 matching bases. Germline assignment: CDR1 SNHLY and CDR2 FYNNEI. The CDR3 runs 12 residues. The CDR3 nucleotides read TGTGCCAGCAGTGATACGTCCCGGGAGCGGTACTTC. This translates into CASSDTSRERYF.

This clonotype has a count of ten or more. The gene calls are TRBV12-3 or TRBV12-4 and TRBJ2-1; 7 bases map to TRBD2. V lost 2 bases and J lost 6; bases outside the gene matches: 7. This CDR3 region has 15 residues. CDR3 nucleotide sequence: TGTGCCAGCAGTTTATCAGGGTGGGGGGGCAATGAGCAGTTCTTC. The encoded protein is CASSLSGWGGNEQFF.

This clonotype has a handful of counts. In nucleotides, the CDR3 is TGTGCCAGCAGCGTAGGGGGACAGCTCTACGAGCAGTACTTC. It encodes CASSVGGQLYEQYF. This chain joins TRBV9 and TRBJ2-7, with TRBD1 matching 7 bases. J lost 3 bases, V lost 0 bases, and 3 bases had no gene match. Germline assignment: CDR1 SGDLS and CDR2 YYNGEE. The length of the CDR3 is 14 residues.

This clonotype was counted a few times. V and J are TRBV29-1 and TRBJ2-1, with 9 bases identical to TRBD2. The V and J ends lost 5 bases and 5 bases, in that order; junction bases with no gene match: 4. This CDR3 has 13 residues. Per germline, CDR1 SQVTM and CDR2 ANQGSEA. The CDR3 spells CSVSLAGNNEQFF. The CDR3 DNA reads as TGCAGCGTTTCGCTAGCGGGAAACAATGAGCAGTTCTTC.

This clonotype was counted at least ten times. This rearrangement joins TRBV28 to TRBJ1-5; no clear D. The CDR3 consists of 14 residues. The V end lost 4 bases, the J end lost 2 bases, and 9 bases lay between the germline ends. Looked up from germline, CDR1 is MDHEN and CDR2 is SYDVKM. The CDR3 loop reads CASSYRVGNQPQHF. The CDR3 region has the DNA TGTGCCAGCAGTTATAGGGTTGGCAATCAGCCCCAGCATTTT.

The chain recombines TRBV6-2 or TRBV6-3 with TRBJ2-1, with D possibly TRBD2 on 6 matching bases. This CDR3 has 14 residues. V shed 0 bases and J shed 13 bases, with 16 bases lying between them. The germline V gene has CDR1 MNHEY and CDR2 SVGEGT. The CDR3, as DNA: TGTGCCAGCAGTTACTCTACCAGCGGGCTGGAACAGTTCTTC. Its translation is CASSYSTSGLEQFF.

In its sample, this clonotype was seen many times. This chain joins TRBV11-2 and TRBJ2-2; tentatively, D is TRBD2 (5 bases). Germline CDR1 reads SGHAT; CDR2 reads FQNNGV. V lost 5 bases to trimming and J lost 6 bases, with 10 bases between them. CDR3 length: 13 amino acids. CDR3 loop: CASSPGLAGELFF. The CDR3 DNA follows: TGTGCCAGCAGCCCCGGACTGGCCGGGGAGCTGTTTTTT.

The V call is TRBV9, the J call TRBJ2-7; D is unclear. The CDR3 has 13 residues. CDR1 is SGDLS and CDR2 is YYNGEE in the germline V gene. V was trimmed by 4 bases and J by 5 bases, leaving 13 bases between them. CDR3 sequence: CASSLRPGDEQYF. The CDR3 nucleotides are TGTGCCAGCAGCTTGAGACCCGGCGACGAGCAGTACTTC.

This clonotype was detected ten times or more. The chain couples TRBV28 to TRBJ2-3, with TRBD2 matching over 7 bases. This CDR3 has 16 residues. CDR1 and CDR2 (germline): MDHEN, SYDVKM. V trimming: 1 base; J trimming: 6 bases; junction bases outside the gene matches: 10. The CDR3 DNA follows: TGTGCCAGCAGTTTATCGCTAGCGGAGACCATGGATACGCAGTATTTT. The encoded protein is CASSLSLAETMDTQYF.

The CDR3: CAWSSGQGTYEQYF. The CDR3 DNA reads TGTGCCTGGAGTTCGGGACAGGGGACCTACGAGCAGTACTTC. The genes are TRBV30 and TRBJ2-7, with 10 bases aligning to TRBD1. Per the germline V gene, CDR1 is GTSNPN and CDR2 is SVGIG (reference sequence). With V trimmed by 2 bases and J by 2 bases, 3 bases remained unmatched. This CDR3 is 14 amino acids long.